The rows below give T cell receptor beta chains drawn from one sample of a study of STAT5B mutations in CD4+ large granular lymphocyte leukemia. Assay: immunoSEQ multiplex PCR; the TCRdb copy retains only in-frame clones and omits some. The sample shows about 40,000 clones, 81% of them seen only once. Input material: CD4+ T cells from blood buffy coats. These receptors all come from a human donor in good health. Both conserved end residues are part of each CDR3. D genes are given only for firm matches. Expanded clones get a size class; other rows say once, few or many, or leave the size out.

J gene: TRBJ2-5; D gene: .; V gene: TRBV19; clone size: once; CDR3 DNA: TGTGCCAGTAGTAAGTTGCAGACCCAGTACTTC; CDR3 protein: CASSKLQTQYF
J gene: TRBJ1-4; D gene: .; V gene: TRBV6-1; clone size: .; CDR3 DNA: TGTGCCAGCAGTGAAGTGCCCGGGGGCGGGAGGGAAAAACTGTTTTTT; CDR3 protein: CASSEVPGGGREKLFF
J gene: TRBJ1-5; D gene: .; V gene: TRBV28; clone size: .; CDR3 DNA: TGTGCCAGCAGTTTTCAGAGTGGCAATCAGCCCCAGCATTTT; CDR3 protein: CASSFQSGNQPQHF
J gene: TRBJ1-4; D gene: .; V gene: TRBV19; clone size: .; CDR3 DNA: TGTGCCAGTAGTATACTCAGTCCCATCGGGAATGAAAAACTGTTTTTT; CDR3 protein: CASSILSPIGNEKLFF
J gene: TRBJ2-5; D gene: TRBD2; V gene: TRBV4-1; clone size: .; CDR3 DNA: TGCGCCAGCAGCCAACTCGGACTAGCGGGAGAGACCCAGTACTTC; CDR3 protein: CASSQLGLAGETQYF
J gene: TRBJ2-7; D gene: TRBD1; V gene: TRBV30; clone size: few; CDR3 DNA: TGTGCCTGGAGCCCAGTGGGACAGGGGGTCAAAGAGCAGTACTTC; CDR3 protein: CAWSPVGQGVKEQYF
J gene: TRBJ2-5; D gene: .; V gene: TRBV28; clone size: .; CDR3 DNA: TGTGCCAGCAGTGCGGCTCAAGAGACCCAGTACTTC; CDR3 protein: CASSAAQETQYF
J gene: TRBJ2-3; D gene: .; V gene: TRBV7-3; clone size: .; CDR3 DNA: TGTGCCAGCAGCCCGCAGGCGGTTAGCACAGATACGCAGTATTTT; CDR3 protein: CASSPQAVSTDTQYF
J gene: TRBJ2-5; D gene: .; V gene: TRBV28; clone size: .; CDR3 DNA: TGTGCCAGCAGTCCGAAACCGACACTTAAAGAGACCCAGTACTTC; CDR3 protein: CASSPKPTLKETQYF
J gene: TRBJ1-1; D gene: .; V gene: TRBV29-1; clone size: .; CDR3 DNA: TGCAGCGTTGAAGTGGTAGGAGGTGAAGCTTTCTTT; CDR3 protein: CSVEVVGGEAFF
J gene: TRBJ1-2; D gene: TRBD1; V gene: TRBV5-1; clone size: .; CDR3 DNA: TGCGCCAGCAGCTTGGGGGGAGGACAGGCTAACTATGGCTACACCTTC; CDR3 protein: CASSLGGGQANYGYTF
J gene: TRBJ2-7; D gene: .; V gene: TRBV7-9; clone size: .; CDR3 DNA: TGTGCCAGCAGCTTAAACTCCAACTACGAGCAGTACTTC; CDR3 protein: CASSLNSNYEQYF
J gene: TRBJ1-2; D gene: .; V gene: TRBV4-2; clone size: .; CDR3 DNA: TGTGCCAGCAGCCTGTCAGGGACCGTATTTAACTATGGCTACACCTTC; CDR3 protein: CASSLSGTVFNYGYTF
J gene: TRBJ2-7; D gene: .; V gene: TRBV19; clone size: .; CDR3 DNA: TGTGCCAGTAGTATAGTTGCCGCGGGGACCTACGAGCAGTACTTC; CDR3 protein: CASSIVAAGTYEQYF
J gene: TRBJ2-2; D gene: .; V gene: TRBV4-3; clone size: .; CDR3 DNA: TGCGCCAGCAGCCTCCGCCGGGGTACCGGGGAGCTGTTTTTT; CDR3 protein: CASSLRRGTGELFF
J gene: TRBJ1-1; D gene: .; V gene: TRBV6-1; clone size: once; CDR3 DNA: TGTGCCAGCAGTGAATTCGTTAACACTGAAGCTTTCTTT; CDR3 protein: CASSEFVNTEAFF
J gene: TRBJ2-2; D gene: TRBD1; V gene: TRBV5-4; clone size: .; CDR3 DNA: TGTGCCAGCAGCTTGGCCCGGGGACAGGGAGGGACCGGGGAGCTGTTTTTT; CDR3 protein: CASSLARGQGGTGELFF
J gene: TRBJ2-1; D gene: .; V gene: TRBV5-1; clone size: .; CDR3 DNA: TGCGCCAGCAGCGGCGGACTTATCCTCTACAATGAGCAGTTCTTC; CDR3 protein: CASSGGLILYNEQFF
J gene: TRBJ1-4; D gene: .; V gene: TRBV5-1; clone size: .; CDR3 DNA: TGCGCCAGCAGCCCTGGGGGGGCGGGAGAAAAACTGTTTTTT; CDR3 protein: CASSPGGAGEKLFF
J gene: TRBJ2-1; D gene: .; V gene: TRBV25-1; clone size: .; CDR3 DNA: TGTGCCAGCAGTGGCGTGGGCAACCGGGCCCCGCTCGGGAATGAGCAGTTCTTC; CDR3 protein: CASSGVGNRAPLGNEQFF
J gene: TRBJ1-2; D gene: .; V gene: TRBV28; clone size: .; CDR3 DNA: TGTGCCAGCAGTTTCCCACTGACAGGTTTGGGCTATGGCTACACCTTC; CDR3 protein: CASSFPLTGLGYGYTF
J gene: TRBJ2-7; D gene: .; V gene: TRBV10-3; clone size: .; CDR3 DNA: TGTGCCATCAGTGCGGACACCTACGAGCAGTACTTC; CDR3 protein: CAISADTYEQYF
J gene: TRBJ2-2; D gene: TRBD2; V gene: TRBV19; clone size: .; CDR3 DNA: TGTGCCAGTAGTCCAAGCGGGGGGGCCCTTTTCGGGGAGCTGTTTTTT; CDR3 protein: CASSPSGGALFGELFF
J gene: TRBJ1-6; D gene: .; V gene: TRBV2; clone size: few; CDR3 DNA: TGTGCCAGCAGGAGGGACCTCTTCGAGGGGTCACCCCTCCACTTT; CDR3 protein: CASRRDLFEGSPLHF
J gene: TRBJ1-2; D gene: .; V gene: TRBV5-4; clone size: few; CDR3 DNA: TGTGCCAGCAGCTTGAGGCAGCTCCCCTATGGCTACACCTTC; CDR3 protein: CASSLRQLPYGYTF
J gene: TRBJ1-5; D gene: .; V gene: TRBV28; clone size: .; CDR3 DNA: TGTGCCAGCAGTTTAAGTTGGGGAGGGACGCATTTT; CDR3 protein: CASSLSWGGTHF
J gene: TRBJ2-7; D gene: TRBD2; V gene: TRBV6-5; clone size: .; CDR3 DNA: TGTGCCAGCAGACCCAGCGGGAGGGCAGGCGAGCAGTACTTC; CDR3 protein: CASRPSGRAGEQYF
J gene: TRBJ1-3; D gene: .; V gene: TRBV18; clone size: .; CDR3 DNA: TGTGCCAGCTCACCGGAATACTTGGGGTTCGCTGGAAACACCATATATTTT; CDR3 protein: CASSPEYLGFAGNTIYF
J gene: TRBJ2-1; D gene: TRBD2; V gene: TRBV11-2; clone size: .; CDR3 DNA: TGTGCCAGCAGCCCTACTAGCGGGGGGGCCCTTGAGCAGTTCTTC; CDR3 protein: CASSPTSGGALEQFF
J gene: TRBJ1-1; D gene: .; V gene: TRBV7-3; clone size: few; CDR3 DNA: TGTGCCAGCAGCATTACAGCTAACACTGAAGCTTTCTTT; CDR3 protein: CASSITANTEAFF
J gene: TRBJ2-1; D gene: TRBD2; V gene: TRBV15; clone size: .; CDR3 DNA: TGTGCCACCAGCAGAGTTGTAACTAGCGGCGAGAATGAGCAGTTCTTC; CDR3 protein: CATSRVVTSGENEQFF
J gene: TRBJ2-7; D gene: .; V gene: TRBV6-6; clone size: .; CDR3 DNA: TGTGCCAGCAGTCCTACCTCCTACGAGCAGTACTTC; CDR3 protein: CASSPTSYEQYF
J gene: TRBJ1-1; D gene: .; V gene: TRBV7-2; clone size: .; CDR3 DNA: TGTGCCAGCGGACTGGCGGCGAACACTGAAGCTTTCTTT; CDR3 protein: CASGLAANTEAFF
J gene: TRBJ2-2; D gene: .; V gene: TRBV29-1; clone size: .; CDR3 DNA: TGCAGCGTTGGCGAGGCTGCATTTTCCGGGGAGCTGTTTTTT; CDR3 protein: CSVGEAAFSGELFF
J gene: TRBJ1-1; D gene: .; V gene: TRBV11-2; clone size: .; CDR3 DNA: TGTGCCAGCAGCTTAGCAGGGAATAGGGTGAACACTGAAGCTTTCTTT; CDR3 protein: CASSLAGNRVNTEAFF
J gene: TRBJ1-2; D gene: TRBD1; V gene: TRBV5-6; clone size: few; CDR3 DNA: TGTGCCAGCAGCCCCCGACAGGGTAATGGCTACACCTTC; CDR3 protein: CASSPRQGNGYTF